These 2 T cell receptor beta chains originate from one sample sequenced in a study of blood T cell repertoires in COVID-19. Only in-frame clones appear in the TCRdb table, and some are missing; sequencing was by immunoSEQ multiplex PCR. Seen here are tens of thousands of clones, 80% to 85% observed once, and the top ten hold under 30%. The sequenced sample consisted of peripheral blood. The receptors were sampled from a human donor in a cohort sampled during active COVID-19.

In its sample, this clone was seen many times. This chain uses TRBV6-2 or TRBV6-3 with TRBJ2-7; 8 nucleotides match TRBD2. The length of the CDR3 is 14 residues. Germline values: CDR1 MNHEY, CDR2 SVGEGT. The trim removed 4 bases at V and 6 bases at J, leaving 8 bases unmatched. The CDR3 sequence: CASSFGGASSEQYF. The CDR3 DNA follows: TGTGCCAGCAGTTTCGGGGGGGCGAGCAGCGAGCAGTACTTC.

This chain links TRBV10-3 with TRBJ2-5, with D possibly being TRBD2 (6 bases). Germline V gives CDR1 ENHRY, CDR2 SYGVKD. This CDR3 has 17 amino acids. The V gene lost 4 bases and the J gene lost 1 base, with 19 bases spanning the gap. CDR3 DNA: TGTGCCATCAGTGCCACGGGTAGCGGAGATACCCAAGAGACCCAGTACTTC. Translation: CAISATGSGDTQETQYF.